This TCR beta chain was sequenced in a study of blood T cell repertoires in COVID-19. Looking at the study overall: The origin of the acute and convalescent COVID-19 samples was the United States, Italy and Spain. T cells, B-cell-depleted T cells, or PBMCs provided the cDNA or gDNA that served as material.

The V end lost 2 bases, the J end lost 2 bases, and 12 bases lay between the germline ends. CDR1 and CDR2 from the germline V gene are LGHNA and YSLEER. This CDR3 is 15 amino acids long. In the study's own analysis: Nucleated cell counts were estimated from reference gene primer amplification. Assay used: immunoSEQ multiplex PCR; TCRdb lists only in-frame clones, some missing. V, J and clone size reflect that table, while D and trimming were determined from the DNA. The data hold roughly 66,000 clones, with approximately 91% observed a single time. The chain employs TRBV4-3 and TRBJ2-5, with D hard to call. Sequencing was carried out using peripheral blood. This TCR derives from a human donor in a cohort sampled during active COVID-19. This chain's CDR3 is CASSQPTTFQETQYF. CDR3 DNA: TGCGCCAGCAGCCAACCCACGACATTTCAAGAGACCCAGTACTTC.